The clone carrying this TCR beta chain showed up just once. Its antigen remains unknown. This specimen belongs to a study of identifying expanded T cells in peripheral blood. The study's findings and limits: Two-week clone count variance significantly increased as total template count grew. Roughly 1.2 clones differed between technical replicates, versus about 15 and 19 over time.

Libraries were prepared by immunoSEQ multiplex PCR; TCRdb keeps only in-frame clonotypes and omits some of them. In the table there are around 78,000 clones, approximately 84% of which are singletons. Collection occurred without any documented infections or immune events in donors. The clonotype originates from a person aged 18 to 75 in good health. Sequencing was carried out using blood.

The CDR3 DNA sequence: TGCGCCAGCGCGGACTACTACGAGCAGTACTTC. Amino acid sequence: CASADYYEQYF. The chain uses TRBV4-3 and TRBJ2-7, with TRBD2 as a possible D gene (6 bases). This CDR3 comprises 11 residues. Trimming took off 8 bases at V and 3 bases at J, with 8 bases between the two ends. Germline V gene lookup returns CDR1 LGHNA and CDR2 YSLEER.